The 13 T cell receptor beta chains below come from one sample, sequenced in a study of OX40 agonist ivuxolimab in advanced cancers. The library was prepared using the immunoSEQ multiplex PCR assay. TCRdb limited this immuneACCESS table to in-frame rearrangements with V and J called. A share of clones is missing; checked studies link under half to unresolved V genes, and the rest is unexplained. A total of some 71,000 clones appear in this sample, about 89% of them only once. The ten largest clones capture just over 14% of the sample. Sequenced material: CD4+ or CD8+ T cells sorted from blood, taken in a trial of the OX40 agonist ivuxolimab. These receptors originate from an adult with an advanced solid tumor such as melanoma, head and neck, liver or kidney cancer.

This clone is a singleton in its sample. The J gene is TRBJ1-5, the V gene TRBV27; 7 bases match TRBD1. The CDR3 loop spans 14 amino acids. Unmatched junction bases numbered 2, after V lost 1 base and J lost 5 bases. Germline lookup yields CDR1 MNHEY and CDR2 SMNVEV (reference sequence). DNA for the CDR3: TGTGCCAGCAGTTTATTTGGGACAGATCAGCCCCAGCATTTT. Translation: CASSLFGTDQPQHF.

The chain carries TRBV9 and TRBJ2-1; 10 bases are shared with TRBD2. Germline loops: CDR1 SGDLS, CDR2 YYNGEE. The CDR3 covers 15 residues. The junction had 0 bases not matched to a gene; V was cut back by 3 bases and J by 0 bases. CDR3 bases: TGTGCCAGCAGCGCTAGCGGGAGCTCCTACAATGAGCAGTTCTTC. This codes for CASSASGSSYNEQFF.

This clone occurred once. The V and J genes are TRBV15 and TRBJ2-5; D perhaps matches TRBD1 (5 bases). Germline values: CDR1 LNHNV, CDR2 YYDKDF (reference sequence). The CDR3 sequence is 14 residues long. Between the trimmed V and J ends, which lost 4 bases and 2 bases, there was a span of 11 bases. CDR3 protein: CATSIRVSQETQYF. The CDR3 nucleotides read TGTGCCACCAGCATCAGGGTGTCGCAAGAGACCCAGTACTTC.

The chain is built from TRBV27 and TRBJ1-5; 9 nucleotides line up with TRBD1. J gave up 3 bases and V 4 bases, and 4 bases lay outside the gene matches. This CDR3 is 15 amino acids long. Germline V gene lookup returns CDR1 MNHEY and CDR2 SMNVEV (reference sequence). CDR3 sequence reads: CASSYGTGNNQPQHF. CDR3 nucleotide sequence: TGTGCCAGCAGTTATGGGACAGGGAACAATCAGCCCCAGCATTTT.

The table lists this clone with a count of one. The rearrangement joins TRBV27 to TRBJ1-2, with 9 bases aligning to TRBD1. The CDR3 has 16 residues. Germline V gene sequence: CDR1 MNHEY, CDR2 SMNVEV (reference sequence). J lost 4 bases, V lost 5 bases, and 11 bases had no gene match. CDR3 sequence reads: CASSPTLTGGGYGYTF. CDR3 nucleotides: TGTGCCAGCAGTCCGACTTTGACAGGGGGTGGCTATGGCTACACCTTC.

This chain joins TRBV19 and TRBJ2-3; maybe TRBD2 (5 bases). This CDR3 has 13 residues. The germline gives CDR1 LNHDA, CDR2 SQIVND (reference sequence). Trimming removed 3 bases from V and 6 bases from J, with 10 bases in between. CDR3 nucleotides: TGTGCCAGTAGTATCGGGGATTTGGATACGCAGTATTTT. Translation gives CASSIGDLDTQYF.

This rearrangement joins TRBV4-3 to TRBJ2-5; tentatively, D is TRBD2 (5 bases). Trimming took off 1 base at V and 4 bases at J, with 10 bases between the two ends. The CDR3 extends over 14 amino acids. The germline V gene has CDR1 LGHNA and CDR2 YSLEER. The CDR3 loop reads CASSQGVGRETQYF. DNA for the CDR3: TGCGCCAGCAGCCAAGGTGTGGGGAGAGAGACCCAGTACTTC.

The chain joins TRBV29-1 to TRBJ1-2; D ambiguous. With 6 bases removed from V and 4 bases from J, the gap between germline ends came to 12 bases. Germline V gene lookup returns CDR1 SQVTM and CDR2 ANQGSEA. This CDR3 has 12 residues. The CDR3 coding sequence is TGCAGCGTAACCGACGTACTCTATGGCTACACCTTC. It codes for CSVTDVLYGYTF.

The J gene is TRBJ2-7, the V gene TRBV6-4; 11 bases agree with TRBD2. Germline-derived CDR1 and CDR2 are MRHNA and SNTAGT. V was clipped by 0 bases and J by 6 bases; unmatched bases: 13. The CDR3 is made up of 18 amino acids. CDR3 in amino acids: CASSDSKLAGGMTTEQYF. The CDR3 DNA follows: TGTGCCAGCAGTGACTCCAAGCTAGCGGGAGGAATGACGACCGAGCAGTACTTC.

V and J are TRBV7-9 and TRBJ2-1, with TRBD1 identical over 7 bases. Per germline, CDR1 SEHNR and CDR2 FQNEAQ (reference sequence). The CDR3 loop spans 15 amino acids. V lost 1 base and J lost 7; bases outside the gene matches: 7. The CDR3 is CASSLGQGSRNEQFF. CDR3 nucleotides: TGTGCCAGCAGCTTAGGACAGGGTAGTAGGAATGAGCAGTTCTTC.

This clone was counted once. V is TRBV5-6 and J is TRBJ2-2, with D tentatively TRBD2 (6 bases). Trimming took off 2 bases at V and 9 bases at J, with 11 bases between the two ends. Per germline, CDR1 SGHDT and CDR2 YYEEEE. The CDR3 is 13 amino acids. The CDR3 DNA is TGTGCCAGCAGCTTACCGGAGGGAAGGGAGCTGTTTTTT. Translated: CASSLPEGRELFF.

The chain recombines TRBV5-1 with TRBJ2-1; no clear D. CDR3 size: 11 residues. From germline, CDR1 is SGHRS and CDR2 YFSETQ. The ends were cut back, 2 bases at V and 8 bases at J, with 5 bases in the middle. Here the CDR3 reads CASSFGYEQFF. CDR3 nucleotides: TGCGCCAGCAGCTTTGGTTATGAGCAGTTCTTC. The full variable domain, rest sourced from reference TRBV5-1 and TRBJ2-1, is KAGVTQTPRYLIKTRGQQVTLSCSPISGHRSVSWYQQTPGQGLQFLFEYFSETQRNKGNFPGRFSGRQFSNSRSEMNVSTLELGDSALYLCASSFGYEQFFGPGTRLTVL.

V gene TRBV4-3 combines with J gene TRBJ1-2, with D perhaps TRBD1 (6 bases). The CDR3 is made up of 15 amino acids. In germline, CDR1 is LGHNA, CDR2 YSLEER. V dropped 1 base and J dropped 1 base, with 10 bases sitting between them. In nucleotides, the CDR3 is TGCGCCAGCAGCCAAGTTTCAGGGGATAACTATGGCTACACCTTC. It translates to CASSQVSGDNYGYTF.